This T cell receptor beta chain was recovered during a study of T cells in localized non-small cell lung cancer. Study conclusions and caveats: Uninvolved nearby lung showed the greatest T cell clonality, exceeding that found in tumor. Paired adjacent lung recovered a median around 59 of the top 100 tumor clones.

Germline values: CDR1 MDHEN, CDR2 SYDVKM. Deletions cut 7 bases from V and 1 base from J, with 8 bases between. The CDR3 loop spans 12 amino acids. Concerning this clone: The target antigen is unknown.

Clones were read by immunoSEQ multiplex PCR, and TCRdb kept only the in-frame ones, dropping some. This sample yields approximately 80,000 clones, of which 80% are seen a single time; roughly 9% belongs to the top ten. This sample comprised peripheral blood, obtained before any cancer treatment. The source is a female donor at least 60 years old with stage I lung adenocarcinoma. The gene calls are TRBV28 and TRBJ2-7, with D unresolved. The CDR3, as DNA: TGTGCCAGCACCGGTGTATCCTACGAGCAGTACTTC. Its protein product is CASTGVSYEQYF.